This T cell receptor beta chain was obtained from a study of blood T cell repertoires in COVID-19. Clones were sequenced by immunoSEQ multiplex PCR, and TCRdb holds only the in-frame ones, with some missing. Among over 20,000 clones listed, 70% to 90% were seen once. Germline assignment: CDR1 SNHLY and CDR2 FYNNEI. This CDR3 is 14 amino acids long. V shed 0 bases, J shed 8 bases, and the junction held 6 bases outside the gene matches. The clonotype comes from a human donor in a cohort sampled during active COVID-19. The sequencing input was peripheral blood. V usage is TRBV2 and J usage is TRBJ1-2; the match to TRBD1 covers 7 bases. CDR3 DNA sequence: TGTGCCAGCAGTGAAGCGGCTCAGGGGGGCGGCTACACCTTC. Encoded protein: CASSEAAQGGGYTF.